Each of the 22 T cell receptor beta chains below was sequenced from the same sample in a study of blood T cells in healthy people across ages. Through a sample-barcoded 5' primer and a J-beta primer mix, a second PCR was run for roughly 7 to 12 cycles. From the 5' RACE reads, TCRdb called clonotypes with MiXCR, one entry per CDR3 protein. The top ten hold approximately 2.1% of the sample, which has about 2 million distinct CDR3 sequences, around 50% seen once. Material for sequencing was blood. The source is a woman in her thirties or forties in good health.

The chain has TRBV15 and TRBJ2-2; D may match TRBD1 or TRBD2 (5 bases each). Trimming left V 0 bases short and J 3 bases short, with 17 bases between. Germline loops: CDR1 LNHNV, CDR2 YYDKDF (reference sequence). This CDR3 is 18 amino acids long. The chain's CDR3 is CATSRDLFAGTHTGELFF. The CDR3 DNA reads as TGTGCCACCAGCAGAGACCTTTTCGCCGGGACCCACACCGGGGAGCTGTTTTTT.

This clonotype has just a few counts. CDR3 protein: CASSETGGIWAIQYF. CDR3 DNA sequence: TGTGCCAGCAGTGAAACAGGGGGCATTTGGGCCATTCAGTACTTC. The genes are TRBV2 and TRBJ2-7, with 9 bases that match TRBD1. The tail of the sequence fits TRBJ2-4 better, so the J call may be wrong. The CDR3 has 15 amino acids. CDR1 and CDR2 (germline): SNHLY, FYNNEI.

The chain has TRBV6-6 and TRBJ2-1; possibly TRBD1 for D (6 bases). From germline, CDR1 is MNHNY and CDR2 SVGAGI (reference sequence). The germline V and J ends were trimmed by 6 bases and 0 bases, with 15 bases remaining between them. The CDR3 consists of 16 residues. CDR3 sequence reads: CASSTSDRSSYNEQFF. The CDR3 coding sequence is TGTGCCAGCAGCACCTCCGACAGGAGCTCCTACAATGAGCAGTTCTTC.

The V call is TRBV4-1, the J call TRBJ1-5, with 8 positions matching TRBD1. The CDR3 is 16 residues long. Germline CDR1 MGHRA, CDR2 YSYEKL. J was trimmed by 0 bases and V by 1 base; bases with no gene match: 2. CDR3 sequence: CASSQVQGDSNQPQHF. Here the CDR3 DNA reads TGCGCCAGCAGCCAAGTACAGGGGGATAGCAATCAGCCCCAGCATTTT.

This rearrangement joins TRBV12-3 or TRBV12-4 to TRBJ1-4, with D perhaps matching TRBD1 (6 bases). The CDR3 contains 14 residues. The ends were cut back, 2 bases at V and 7 bases at J, with 11 bases in the middle. This chain's CDR3 is CASSLRSRGEKLFF. The CDR3 coding sequence is TGTGCCAGCAGTTTAAGAAGCAGGGGTGAAAAACTGTTTTTT.

The chain joins TRBV20-1 to TRBJ2-3; tentative D call: TRBD2 (5 bases). V was clipped by 0 bases and J by 6 bases, with 16 bases between them. The CDR3 sequence is 15 residues long. CDR1 is DFQATT, CDR2 SNEGSKA, per germline (reference sequence). The CDR3 spells CSARDVILATDTQYF. The CDR3 bases are TGCAGTGCTAGAGATGTAATTCTAGCTACTGATACGCAGTATTTT.

The chain links TRBV6-5 to TRBJ2-1; 9 bases agree with TRBD2. Germline V gene lookup returns CDR1 MNHEY and CDR2 SVGAGI. CDR3 length equals 17 residues. V lost 2 bases, J lost 6 bases, and 11 bases stayed unmatched. Here the CDR3 DNA reads TGTGCCAGCAGTTACCTATTCGGGCTAGCGGGGTCCAATGAGCAGTTCTTC. This sequence encodes CASSYLFGLAGSNEQFF.

The rearrangement links TRBV12-3 or TRBV12-4 to TRBJ2-5; the D gene is possibly TRBD2 (7 bases). The ends were cut back, 4 bases at V and 5 bases at J, with 17 bases in the middle. The CDR3 spans 15 residues. The CDR3: CASSSRRGGRETQYF. CDR3 DNA sequence: TGTGCCAGCAGTTCAAGGAGGGGGGGCCGGGAGACCCAGTACTTC.

V is TRBV29-1 and J is TRBJ2-3; D is possibly TRBD2 (6 bases). The germline V gene encodes CDR1 SQVTM and CDR2 ANQGSEA. The CDR3 contains 15 residues. This CDR3 reads CNVITRDGSTDTQYF. The CDR3 coding sequence is TGCAACGTAATCACGCGGGACGGAAGCACAGATACGCAGTATTTT.

The chain has TRBV9 and TRBJ1-2; the D gene is possibly TRBD1 (5 bases). V was cut by 0 bases and J by 8 bases, with 14 bases left in between. Germline lookup yields CDR1 SGDLS and CDR2 YYNGEE. This CDR3 has 14 amino acids. CDR3 region: CASSVGTQAKGYTF. The CDR3 DNA reads as TGTGCCAGCAGCGTAGGGACACAAGCGAAAGGCTACACCTTC.

V and J are TRBV29-1 and TRBJ2-7; possibly TRBD2 for D (6 bases). CDR1 is SQVTM and CDR2 is ANQGSEA in the germline V gene. The CDR3 spans 14 residues. V was pared by 5 bases and J by 2 bases, with 16 bases between. For the CDR3, the DNA is TGCAGCGTTCGGCTAGCGCTTACTACCTACGAGCAGTACTTC. Translating gives CSVRLALTTYEQYF.

This sequence joins TRBV7-2 and TRBJ2-3; the match to TRBD1 covers 7 bases. Unmatched junction bases numbered 7, after V lost 5 bases and J lost 2 bases. This CDR3 comprises 15 residues. Germline V CDR1 and CDR2: SGHTA, FQGNSA. The CDR3 sequence: CASSQKTGTTDTQYF. The CDR3 coding sequence is TGTGCCAGCAGCCAGAAGACAGGGACCACAGATACGCAGTATTTT.

A few counts support this clonotype. This chain connects TRBV10-3 to TRBJ2-7; TRBD2 agrees at 11 bases. There are 15 residues in the CDR3. Trimming cost V 0 bases and J 7 bases; bases outside gene matches: 5. In germline, CDR1 is ENHRY, CDR2 SYGVKD. The CDR3 region has the DNA TGTGCCATCAGTGAGTCTAGCGGGGGGGCAGGAGAGCAGTACTTC. Translated, it gives CAISESSGGAGEQYF.

The chain has TRBV13 and TRBJ1-5; D might be TRBD1 (6 bases). V lost 4 bases and J lost 1, with 17 bases in between. Germline V gene lookup returns CDR1 PRHDT and CDR2 FYEKMQ (reference sequence). This CDR3 contains 17 residues. CDR3 loop: CASSSWGAQGSNQPQHF. The CDR3 DNA sequence: TGTGCCAGCAGCTCCTGGGGGGCGCAGGGGAGCAATCAGCCCCAGCATTTT.

V gene TRBV4-2 combines with J gene TRBJ2-4; D assignment may be TRBD1 or TRBD2 (5 bases each). The J call may be mistaken, given a closer DNA end match to TRBJ2-7. Germline lookup yields CDR1 LGHNA and CDR2 YNFKEQ. CDR3 length: 13 residues. CDR3 nucleotide sequence: TGTGCCAGCAGCCAAGAGAGGGGACACGAGCAGTACTTC. It translates to CASSQERGHEQYF.

The chain recombines TRBV11-1 with TRBJ2-5, with 10 bases matching TRBD1. The CDR3 loop spans 17 amino acids. V lost 3 bases, J lost 3 bases, and 10 bases stayed unmatched. Germline V gene sequence: CDR1 SGHAT, CDR2 FQDESV (reference sequence). The CDR3 loop reads CASSLVPSGTGEETQYF. CDR3 nucleotide sequence: TGTGCCAGCAGCTTGGTTCCCTCCGGGACAGGGGAAGAGACCCAGTACTTC.

The CDR3 sequence is CASSTPVGEGYEQYF. The CDR3 DNA sequence: TGTGCCAGCAGCACCCCGGTAGGGGAGGGGTACGAGCAGTACTTC. V and J are TRBV11-2 and TRBJ2-7; 7 bases align to TRBD2. The CDR3 loop spans 15 amino acids. Germline V lookup: CDR1 SGHAT, CDR2 FQNNGV. Unmatched junction bases numbered 11, after V lost 5 bases and J lost 4 bases. Supplemented by reference TRBV11-2 and TRBJ2-7, the full variable domain reads EAGVAQSPRYKIIEKRQSVAFWCNPISGHATLYWYQQILGQGPKLLIQFQNNGVVDDSQLPKDRFSAERLKGVDSTLKIQPAKLEDSAVYLCASSTPVGEGYEQYFGPGTRLTVT.

This clonotype was found many times. The chain employs TRBV7-2 and TRBJ2-5; D uncertain. The CDR3 is made up of 14 amino acids. Germline lookup yields CDR1 SGHTA and CDR2 FQGNSA. Deletions cut 1 base from V and 5 bases from J, with 11 bases between. CDR3 nucleotide sequence: TGTGCCAGCAGCTTAGGCCCGCTAGGGGAGACCCAGTACTTC. Its protein product is CASSLGPLGETQYF.

The J gene is TRBJ2-3, the V gene TRBV5-6; TRBD2 aligns across 9 bases. Germline CDR1 is SGHDT and CDR2 is YYEEEE. This CDR3 region has 16 residues. V shed 0 bases, J shed 7 bases, and the junction held 9 bases outside the gene matches. The CDR3 protein is CASSLASGGSANTQYF. The CDR3, as DNA: TGTGCCAGCAGCTTGGCGAGCGGGGGGAGCGCAAATACGCAGTATTTT.

This chain joins TRBV12-3 or TRBV12-4 and TRBJ2-1; 8 nucleotides line up with TRBD2. The V and J ends lost 3 bases and 2 bases, in that order; junction bases with no gene match: 9. The CDR3 has 17 amino acids. CDR3: CASSFLTTSGAYNEQFF. CDR3 sequence (DNA): TGTGCCAGCAGTTTCCTCACTACTAGCGGAGCCTACAATGAGCAGTTCTTC.

In its sample, this clonotype was seen once. The gene calls are TRBV28 and TRBJ2-1, with 11 bases lining up with TRBD2. From germline, CDR1 is MDHEN and CDR2 SYDVKM. J was trimmed by 0 bases and V by 6 bases; bases with no gene match: 10. This CDR3 is 18 amino acids long. The CDR3 loop is CASRPSGGLSSSYNEQFF. The CDR3 coding sequence is TGTGCCAGCAGACCTAGCGGGGGGCTTAGTAGCTCCTACAATGAGCAGTTCTTC.

The chain has TRBV10-3 and TRBJ1-1, with unresolved D. Germline values: CDR1 ENHRY, CDR2 SYGVKD. V dropped 6 bases and J dropped 0 bases, with 8 bases sitting between them. The CDR3 totals 13 residues. The DNA for the CDR3 is TGTGCCATCAGCCCCGAGGTGAACACTGAAGCTTTCTTT. It yields the protein CAISPEVNTEAFF.